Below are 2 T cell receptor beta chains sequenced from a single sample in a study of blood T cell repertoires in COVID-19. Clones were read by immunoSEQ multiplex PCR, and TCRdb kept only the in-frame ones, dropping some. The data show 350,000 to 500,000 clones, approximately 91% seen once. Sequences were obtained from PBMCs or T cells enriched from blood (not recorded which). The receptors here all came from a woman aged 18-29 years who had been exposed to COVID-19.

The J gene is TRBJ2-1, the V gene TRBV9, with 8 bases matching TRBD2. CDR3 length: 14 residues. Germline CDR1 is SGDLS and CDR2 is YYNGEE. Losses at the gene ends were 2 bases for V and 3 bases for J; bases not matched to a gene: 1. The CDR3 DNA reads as TGTGCCAGCAGCGTGAGCGGGGGCTACAATGAGCAGTTCTTC. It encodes CASSVSGGYNEQFF. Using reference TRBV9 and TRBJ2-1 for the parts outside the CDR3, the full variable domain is DSGVTQTPKHLITATGQRVTLRCSPRSGDLSVYWYQQSLDQGLQFLIQYYNGEERAKGNILERFSAQQFPDLHSELNLSSLELGDSALYFCASSVSGGYNEQFFGPGTRLTVL.

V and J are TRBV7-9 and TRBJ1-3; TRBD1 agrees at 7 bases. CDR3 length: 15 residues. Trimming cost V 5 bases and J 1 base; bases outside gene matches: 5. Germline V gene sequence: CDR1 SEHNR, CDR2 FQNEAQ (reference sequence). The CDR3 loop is CASSRIQGSGNTIYF. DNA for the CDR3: TGTGCCAGCAGCCGAATACAGGGGTCTGGAAACACCATATATTTT. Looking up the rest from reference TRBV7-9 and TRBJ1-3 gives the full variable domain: DTGVSQNPRHKITKRGQNVTFRCDPISEHNRLYWYRQTLGQGPEFLTYFQNEAQLEKSRLLSDRFSAERPKGSFSTLEIQRTEQGDSAMYLCASSRIQGSGNTIYFGEGSWLTVV.